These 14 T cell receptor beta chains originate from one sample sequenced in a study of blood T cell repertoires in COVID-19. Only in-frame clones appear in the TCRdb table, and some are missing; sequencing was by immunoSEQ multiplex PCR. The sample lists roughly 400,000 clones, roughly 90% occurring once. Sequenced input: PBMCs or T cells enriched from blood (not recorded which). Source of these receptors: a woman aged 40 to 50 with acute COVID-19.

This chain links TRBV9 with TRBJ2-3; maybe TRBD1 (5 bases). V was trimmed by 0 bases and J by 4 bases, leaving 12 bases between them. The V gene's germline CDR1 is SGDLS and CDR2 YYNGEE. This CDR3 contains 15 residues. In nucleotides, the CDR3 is TGTGCCAGCAGCGTAGCTCTTGGGGCTCCAGATACGCAGTATTTT. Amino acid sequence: CASSVALGAPDTQYF.

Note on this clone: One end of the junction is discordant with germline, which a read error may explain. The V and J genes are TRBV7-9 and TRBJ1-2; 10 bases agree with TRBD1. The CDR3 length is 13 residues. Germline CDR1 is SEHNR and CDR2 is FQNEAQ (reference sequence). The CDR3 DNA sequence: TGTGCCAGCAGTACCGGACAGGGGGGAATTGCCCCCTTC. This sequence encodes CASSTGQGGIAPF.

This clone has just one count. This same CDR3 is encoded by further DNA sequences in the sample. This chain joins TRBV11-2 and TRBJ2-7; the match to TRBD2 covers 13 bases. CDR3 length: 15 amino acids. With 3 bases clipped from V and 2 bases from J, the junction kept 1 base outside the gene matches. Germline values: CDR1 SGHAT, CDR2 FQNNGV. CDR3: CASSFTSGGAYEQYF. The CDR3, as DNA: TGTGCCAGCAGCTTTACTAGCGGGGGGGCCTACGAGCAGTACTTC.

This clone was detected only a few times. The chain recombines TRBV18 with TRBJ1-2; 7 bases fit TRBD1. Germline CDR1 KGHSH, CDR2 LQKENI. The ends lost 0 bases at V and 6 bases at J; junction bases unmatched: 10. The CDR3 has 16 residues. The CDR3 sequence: CASSPPKKQGSHGYTF. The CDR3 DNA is TGTGCCAGCTCACCACCAAAAAAACAGGGGAGTCATGGCTACACCTTC.

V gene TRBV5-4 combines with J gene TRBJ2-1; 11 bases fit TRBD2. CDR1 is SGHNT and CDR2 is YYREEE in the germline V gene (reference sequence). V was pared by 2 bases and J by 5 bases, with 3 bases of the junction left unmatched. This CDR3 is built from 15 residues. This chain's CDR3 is CASSFVAGGNNEQFF. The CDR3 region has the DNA TGTGCCAGCAGCTTTGTAGCGGGGGGGAACAATGAGCAGTTCTTC.

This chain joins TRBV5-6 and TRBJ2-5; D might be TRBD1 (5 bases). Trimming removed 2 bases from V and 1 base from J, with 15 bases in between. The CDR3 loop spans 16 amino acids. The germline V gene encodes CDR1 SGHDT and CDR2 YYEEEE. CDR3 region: CASSLGPGLLQETQYF. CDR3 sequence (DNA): TGTGCCAGCAGCTTAGGGCCAGGGTTACTCCAAGAGACCCAGTACTTC. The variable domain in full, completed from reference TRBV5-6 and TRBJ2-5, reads DAGVTQSPTHLIKTRGQQVTLRCSPKSGHDTVSWYQQALGQGPQFIFQYYEEEERQRGNFPDRFSGHQFPNYSSELNVNALLLGDSALYLCASSLGPGLLQETQYFGPGTRLLVL.

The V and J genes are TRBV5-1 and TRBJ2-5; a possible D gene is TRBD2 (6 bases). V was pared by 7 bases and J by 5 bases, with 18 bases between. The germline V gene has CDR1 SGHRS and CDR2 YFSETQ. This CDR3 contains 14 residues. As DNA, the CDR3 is TGCGCCAGCGCAACGGCGGGGTTGGTGGAGACCCAGTACTTC. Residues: CASATAGLVETQYF.

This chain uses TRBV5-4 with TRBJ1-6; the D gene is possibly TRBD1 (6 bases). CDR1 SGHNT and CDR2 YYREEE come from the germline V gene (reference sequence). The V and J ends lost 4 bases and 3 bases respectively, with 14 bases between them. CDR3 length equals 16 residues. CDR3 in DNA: TGTGCCAGCAGCCCAAAAGGACAGCTCTATAATTCACCCCTCCACTTT. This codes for CASSPKGQLYNSPLHF.

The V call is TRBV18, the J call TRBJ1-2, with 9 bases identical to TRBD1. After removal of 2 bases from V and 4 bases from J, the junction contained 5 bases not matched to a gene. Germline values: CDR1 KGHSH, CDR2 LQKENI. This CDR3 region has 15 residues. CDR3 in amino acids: CASSPYSGQGYGYTF. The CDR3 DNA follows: TGTGCCAGCTCACCATACTCGGGACAGGGCTATGGCTACACCTTC.

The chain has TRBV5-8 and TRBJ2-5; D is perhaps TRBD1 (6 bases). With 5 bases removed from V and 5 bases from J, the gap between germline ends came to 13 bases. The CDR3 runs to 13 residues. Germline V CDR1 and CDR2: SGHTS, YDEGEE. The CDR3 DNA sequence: TGTGCCAGCAGTCCCGGGACATGGGAGACCCAGTACTTC. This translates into CASSPGTWETQYF.

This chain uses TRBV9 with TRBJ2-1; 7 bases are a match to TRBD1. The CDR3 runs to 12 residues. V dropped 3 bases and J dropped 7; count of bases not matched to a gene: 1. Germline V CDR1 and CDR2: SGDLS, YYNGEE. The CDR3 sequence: CASSDRGNEQFF. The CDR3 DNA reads TGTGCCAGCAGCGACAGGGGTAATGAGCAGTTCTTC. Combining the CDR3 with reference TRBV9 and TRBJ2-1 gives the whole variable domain DSGVTQTPKHLITATGQRVTLRCSPRSGDLSVYWYQQSLDQGLQFLIQYYNGEERAKGNILERFSAQQFPDLHSELNLSSLELGDSALYFCASSDRGNEQFFGPGTRLTVL.

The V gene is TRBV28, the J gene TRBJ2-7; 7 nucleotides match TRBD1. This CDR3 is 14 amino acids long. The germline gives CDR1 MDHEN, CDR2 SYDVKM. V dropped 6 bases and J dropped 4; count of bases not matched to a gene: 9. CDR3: CASSSGTVFYEQYF. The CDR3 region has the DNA TGTGCCAGCAGCTCCGGGACAGTTTTTTACGAGCAGTACTTC.

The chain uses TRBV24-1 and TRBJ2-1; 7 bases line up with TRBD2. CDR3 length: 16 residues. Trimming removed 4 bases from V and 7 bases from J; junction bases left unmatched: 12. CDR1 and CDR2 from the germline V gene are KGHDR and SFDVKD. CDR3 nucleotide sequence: TGTGCCACCAGTGACCGTAGCGGGTCCTTGGGAAATGAGCAGTTCTTC. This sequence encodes CATSDRSGSLGNEQFF.

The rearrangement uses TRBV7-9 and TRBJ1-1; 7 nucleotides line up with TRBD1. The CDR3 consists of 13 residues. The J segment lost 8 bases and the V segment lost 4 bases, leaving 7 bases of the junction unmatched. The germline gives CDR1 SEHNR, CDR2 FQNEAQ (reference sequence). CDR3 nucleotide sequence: TGTGCCAGCAGCTCCGGGACAGCTCTAGAAGCTTTCTTT. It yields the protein CASSSGTALEAFF.